A single sample is the source of the 8 T cell receptor beta chains below, sequenced in a study of blood T cell repertoires in COVID-19. Measured with immunoSEQ multiplex PCR; TCRdb has only the in-frame clones, and not every one. Of around 250,000 clones detected, approximately 88% appear once; the ten largest clones hold more than 8.5%. Sequencing input: peripheral blood. The receptors derive from a woman in her 70s with COVID-19, enrolled during active disease.

The rearrangement links TRBV5-1 to TRBJ1-4, with 9 bases lining up with TRBD1. CDR1 is SGHRS and CDR2 is YFSETQ in the germline V gene. CDR3 size: 16 residues. Trimming cost V 3 bases and J 5 bases; bases outside gene matches: 8. The CDR3 spells CASSYKPGQGNEKLFF. Here the CDR3 DNA reads TGCGCCAGCAGCTATAAACCGGGACAGGGCAATGAAAAACTGTTTTTT.

V gene TRBV5-4 combines with J gene TRBJ1-6; possibly TRBD1 for D (6 bases). The CDR3 consists of 16 residues. Trimming left V 0 bases short and J 9 bases short, with 16 bases between. The germline gives CDR1 SGHNT, CDR2 YYREEE (reference sequence). CDR3 residues: CASSLGLNRVPSPLHF. CDR3 in DNA: TGTGCCAGCAGCTTGGGGCTGAACAGGGTCCCTTCACCCCTCCACTTT.

This clone occurred a few times. The chain couples TRBV9 to TRBJ1-5; 9 bases match TRBD1. CDR3 length: 16 residues. The V gene's germline CDR1 is SGDLS and CDR2 YYNGEE. The J segment lost 0 bases and the V segment lost 0 bases, leaving 1 base of the junction unmatched. CDR3 loop: CASSVGTGASNQPQHF. The DNA of the CDR3 is TGTGCCAGCAGCGTAGGGACAGGGGCTAGCAATCAGCCCCAGCATTTT.

V and J are TRBV4-1 and TRBJ2-7; TRBD2 agrees at 12 bases. Losses at the gene ends were 1 base for V and 7 bases for J; bases not matched to a gene: 2. CDR1 MGHRA and CDR2 YSYEKL come from the germline V gene. The CDR3 sequence is 14 residues long. CDR3 bases: TGCGCCAGCAGCCAAGGACTAGCGGGAGAGGAGCAGTACTTC. Translating it yields CASSQGLAGEEQYF.

This clone is a singleton in its sample. The rearrangement links TRBV19 to TRBJ2-7; 7 positions match TRBD2. This CDR3 spans 12 amino acids. Looked up from germline, CDR1 is LNHDA and CDR2 is SQIVND (reference sequence). After removal of 9 bases from V and 6 bases from J, the junction contained 8 bases not matched to a gene. Here the CDR3 reads CARTPWGGEQYF. The CDR3 DNA is TGTGCCAGAACCCCGTGGGGGGGCGAGCAGTACTTC.

This clone was detected once. This chain joins TRBV28 and TRBJ1-1; 7 positions agree with TRBD1. This CDR3 spans 13 amino acids. CDR1 is MDHEN, CDR2 SYDVKM, per germline. V was clipped by 10 bases and J by 3 bases; unmatched bases: 8. CDR3 loop: CATNRGLYTEAFF. Here the CDR3 DNA reads TGTGCCACCAACAGGGGTTTGTACACTGAAGCTTTCTTT.

The chain couples TRBV29-1 to TRBJ1-1; possibly TRBD1 for D (5 bases). CDR1 and CDR2 (germline): SQVTM, ANQGSEA. This CDR3 has 13 residues. V lost 6 bases, J lost 4 bases, and 15 bases lay in between. The CDR3 DNA reads as TGCAGCGTCGCTCAGGGCCTGGGCACTGAAGCTTTCTTT. Translation gives CSVAQGLGTEAFF.

The rearrangement uses TRBV7-9 and TRBJ2-5; D remains ambiguous. The CDR3 extends over 11 amino acids. Trimming took 5 bases from V and 5 from J, leaving 6 bases between them. Germline assignment: CDR1 SEHNR and CDR2 FQNEAQ (reference sequence). The chain's CDR3 is CASSRVETQYF. The CDR3 DNA is TGTGCCAGCAGCCGCGTTGAGACCCAGTACTTC. Based on the CDR3 plus reference TRBV7-9 and TRBJ2-5, the full variable domain is DTGVSQNPRHKITKRGQNVTFRCDPISEHNRLYWYRQTLGQGPEFLTYFQNEAQLEKSRLLSDRFSAERPKGSFSTLEIQRTEQGDSAMYLCASSRVETQYFGPGTRLLVL.